These 19 T cell receptor beta chains came from one sample sequenced in a study of radiotherapy plus CTLA-4 blockade in lung cancer. Clones were read by immunoSEQ multiplex PCR, and TCRdb kept only the in-frame ones, dropping some. The sample holds about 47,000 clones; approximately 76% are singletons and the top ten take 8.3%. Specimen: peripheral blood, collected from a patient treated with radiotherapy plus ipilimumab. The origin of the receptors is a human donor with non-small cell lung cancer who had stable disease on radiotherapy plus ipilimumab.

The chain has TRBV18 and TRBJ2-2, with 9 bases fitting TRBD1. CDR1 is KGHSH, CDR2 LQKENI, per germline. This CDR3 has 16 residues. Germline trimming cut 4 bases from V and 2 bases from J; bases unmatched to any gene: 5. Written as DNA, the CDR3 is TGTGCCAGCTCACGCTTGGGACAGGGAAACACCGGGGAGCTGTTTTTT. This codes for CASSRLGQGNTGELFF.

The sample holds a few counts of this clone. V is TRBV18 and J is TRBJ1-2; 7 nucleotides align to TRBD1. Germline V CDR1 and CDR2: KGHSH, LQKENI. The CDR3 length is 14 residues. The V and J ends lost 1 base and 7 bases, in that order; junction bases with no gene match: 6. The CDR3 loop reads CASSPQGGQVGYTF. The CDR3 nucleotides read TGTGCCAGCTCACCACAAGGGGGCCAAGTTGGCTACACCTTC.

The chain recombines TRBV18 with TRBJ1-4; no firm D call. Germline CDR1 reads KGHSH; CDR2 reads LQKENI. V lost 5 bases to trimming and J lost 6 bases, with 10 bases between them. The CDR3 is 13 residues long. CDR3 in amino acids: CASSRKVDEKLFF. As DNA, the CDR3 is TGTGCCAGCTCAAGGAAAGTGGATGAAAAACTGTTTTTT.

The V and J genes are TRBV29-1 and TRBJ1-1; maybe TRBD1 (5 bases). V was cut by 2 bases and J by 0 bases, with 7 bases left in between. Germline CDR1 SQVTM, CDR2 ANQGSEA. The CDR3 covers 13 residues. This CDR3 reads CSVERGLNTEAFF. The CDR3 coding sequence is TGCAGCGTTGAAAGGGGCCTGAACACTGAAGCTTTCTTT.

As DNA, the CDR3 is TGTGCCAGCAGCTTCGGACAGGGTGGGGAGACCCAGTACTTC. It yields the protein CASSFGQGGETQYF. The chain is built from TRBV5-8 and TRBJ2-5; 8 bases are shared with TRBD1. Germline-derived CDR1 and CDR2 are SGHTS and YDEGEE. The CDR3 length is 14 residues. V dropped 2 bases and J dropped 5; count of bases not matched to a gene: 5.

This clone was seen only a few times. V is TRBV10-3 and J is TRBJ1-3; D unresolved. Germline V lookup: CDR1 ENHRY, CDR2 SYGVKD. The V and J ends lost 6 bases and 8 bases respectively, with 17 bases between them. The CDR3 totals 14 residues. In DNA form, the CDR3 reads TGTGCCATCAGACGGGAGGCTAAAGCGGACACCATATATTTT. Protein product: CAIRREAKADTIYF.

The V and J genes are TRBV5-4 and TRBJ2-7; tentative D call: TRBD1 (6 bases). V lost 0 bases and J 3 bases, leaving 10 bases between the germline ends. The germline gives CDR1 SGHNT, CDR2 YYREEE (reference sequence). This CDR3 is 14 amino acids long. CDR3 bases: TGTGCCAGCAGCTTGGTCGGGACAAGCTACGAGCAGTACTTC. This gives the protein CASSLVGTSYEQYF.

The chain has TRBV25-1 and TRBJ1-1, with TRBD1 matching 7 bases. Trimming removed 0 bases from V and 5 bases from J; junction bases left unmatched: 0. Germline V lookup: CDR1 MGHDK, CDR2 SYGVNS. The CDR3 runs 13 residues. The DNA of the CDR3 is TGTGCCAGCAGTGAATACAGGGGGACTGAAGCTTTCTTT. This translates into CASSEYRGTEAFF.

V and J are TRBV15 and TRBJ1-1; 12 nucleotides line up with TRBD1. J gave up 1 base and V 5 bases, and 8 bases lay outside the gene matches. Germline loops: CDR1 LNHNV, CDR2 YYDKDF (reference sequence). The CDR3 is made up of 17 amino acids. The CDR3 protein is CATSGRDRGRWNTEAFF. For the CDR3, the DNA is TGTGCCACCAGCGGCCGGGACAGGGGGCGTTGGAACACTGAAGCTTTCTTT.

The chain links TRBV19 to TRBJ2-2; D ambiguous. The CDR3 is made up of 14 amino acids. Trimming stripped 8 bases from V and 4 bases from J, with 14 bases between. Germline lookup yields CDR1 LNHDA and CDR2 SQIVND (reference sequence). The DNA for the CDR3 is TGTGCCAGTGCCCCGCGGCAGATCACCGGGGAGCTGTTTTTT. Residues: CASAPRQITGELFF.

V and J are TRBV14 and TRBJ2-1, with TRBD2 matching 7 bases. Germline CDR1 is SGHDN and CDR2 is FVKESK. The ends lost 1 base at V and 9 bases at J; junction bases unmatched: 6. The CDR3 length is 14 residues. The CDR3 sequence is CASSQVFGGSEQFF. CDR3 DNA sequence: TGTGCCAGCAGCCAAGTATTCGGGGGGAGTGAGCAGTTCTTC.

This clone was recorded a few times. J is TRBJ1-1 and V is TRBV6-4; D perhaps matches TRBD1 (5 bases). Trimming pared 6 bases from V and 3 bases from J, leaving 14 bases between. Germline lookup yields CDR1 MRHNA and CDR2 SNTAGT. The CDR3 totals 14 residues. CDR3: CASRSGPRDTEAFF. CDR3 coding DNA: TGTGCCAGCAGGTCGGGACCGAGGGACACTGAAGCTTTCTTT.

The V and J genes are TRBV7-9 and TRBJ2-3; no definite D call. V was shortened by 1 base and J by 2 bases, with 7 bases between the two germline ends. Germline values: CDR1 SEHNR, CDR2 FQNEAQ (reference sequence). The CDR3 loop spans 14 amino acids. CDR3 sequence reads: CASSLGVTTDTQYF. CDR3 DNA: TGTGCCAGCAGCTTAGGGGTTACCACAGATACGCAGTATTTT.

This clone has only a few counts. The V call is TRBV6-1, the J call TRBJ1-2; D might be TRBD1 (5 bases). Trimming cost V 4 bases and J 8 bases, with 11 bases left between them. This CDR3 region has 12 residues. In germline, CDR1 is MNHNS, CDR2 SASEGT. CDR3: CASSAQGRGYTF. DNA of the CDR3: TGTGCCAGCAGTGCCCAGGGCCGAGGCTACACCTTC.

This clone was counted a few times. J is TRBJ1-2 and V is TRBV5-4; no clear D. V gave up 5 bases and J gave up 4 bases, with 12 bases separating them. Germline CDR1 SGHNT, CDR2 YYREEE (reference sequence). The CDR3 is 13 residues long. This CDR3 reads CASSQVSVYGYTF. CDR3 sequence (DNA): TGTGCCAGCAGTCAAGTTTCCGTCTATGGCTACACCTTC.

A single count supports this clone. V and J are TRBV5-1 and TRBJ1-1; D is unclear. The CDR3 has 14 amino acids. Germline CDR1 reads SGHRS; CDR2 reads YFSETQ. V was clipped by 1 base and J by 8 bases, with 15 bases between them. The CDR3 sequence is CASSLSVGLTEAFF. Written as DNA, the CDR3 is TGCGCCAGCAGCTTGTCTGTAGGGCTCACGGAAGCTTTCTTT.

V usage is TRBV7-6 and J usage is TRBJ1-4; D might be TRBD1 (5 bases). The CDR3 runs 17 residues. Germline V lookup: CDR1 SGHVS, CDR2 FNYEAQ. Trimming took 5 bases from V and 0 from J, leaving 16 bases between them. The CDR3 bases are TGTGCCAGCAGCGGTACCGGGACGGTTGCAACTAATGAAAAACTGTTTTTT. Its protein is CASSGTGTVATNEKLFF.

V usage is TRBV5-1 and J usage is TRBJ2-7; possibly TRBD2 for D (5 bases). The CDR3 has 14 residues. Looked up from germline, CDR1 is SGHRS and CDR2 is YFSETQ. The V end lost 0 bases, the J end lost 2 bases, and 9 bases lay between the germline ends. CDR3 residues: CASSLGYGTYEQYF. The DNA of the CDR3 is TGCGCCAGCAGCTTGGGGTACGGGACCTACGAGCAGTACTTC.

This chain connects TRBV5-5 to TRBJ1-5; 7 nucleotides agree with TRBD1. This CDR3 has 15 residues. Germline assignment: CDR1 SGHKS and CDR2 YYEKEE (reference sequence). The trim removed 0 bases at V and 6 bases at J, leaving 6 bases unmatched. The DNA for the CDR3 is TGTGCCAGCAGCTTGGATTCCAGGGGGGGTCAGCCCCAGCATTTT. Protein product: CASSLDSRGGQPQHF.